Listed below are T cell receptor beta chains from one sample, sequenced in a study of cytomegalovirus exposure and HLA in healthy donors. Measured with immunoSEQ multiplex PCR; TCRdb has only the in-frame clones, and not every one. Among 200,000 to 250,000 clones listed, around 80% were seen once. Material for sequencing was PBMCs. These receptors all stem from a man between 18 and 29 years old in good health and CMV-seronegative. Both conserved end residues are part of each CDR3. Fields, in order: CDR3 protein, CDR3 DNA, V gene, J gene, clone size, D gene. The D gene is left open where the match is weak. Size is omitted from some rows. Given values are once, few, many or a class for expanded clones.

CDR3: CAWSGAGPDYNEQFF
DNA: TGTGCCTGGAGTGGGGCGGGACCGGATTACAATGAGCAGTTCTTC
V: TRBV30
J: TRBJ2-1
size: -
D: -

CDR3: CASSLYTSGLPYEQYF
DNA: TGCGCCAGCAGCTTGTATACGAGCGGGCTTCCCTACGAGCAGTACTTC
V: TRBV5-1
J: TRBJ2-7
size: -
D: -

CDR3: CASRDQGFNNEQFF
DNA: TGTGCCAGCAGGGACCAGGGGTTTAACAATGAGCAGTTCTTC
V: TRBV6-6
J: TRBJ2-1
size: -
D: -

CDR3: CASNSRGRTNEKLFF
DNA: TGTGCCAGTAACTCCAGGGGAAGGACTAATGAAAAACTGTTTTTT
V: TRBV19
J: TRBJ1-4
size: -
D: -

CDR3: CASSQDRTSGMKDTQYF
DNA: TGCGCCAGCAGCCAAGATAGGACTAGCGGGATGAAAGATACGCAGTATTTT
V: TRBV4-1
J: TRBJ2-3
size: -
D: TRBD2

CDR3: CATESITNYGYTF
DNA: TGTGCCACCGAGAGCATAACTAACTATGGCTACACCTTC
V: TRBV6-1
J: TRBJ1-2
size: once
D: -

CDR3: CASRLESETGGLAGVSEQFF
DNA: TGTGCAAGTCGCTTAGAGAGCGAGACAGGGGGACTAGCGGGAGTCAGTGAGCAGTTCTTC
V: TRBV12-2
J: TRBJ2-1
size: -
D: -

CDR3: CASSLDRAGYTF
DNA: TGCGCCAGCAGCTTGGACAGGGCTGGCTACACCTTC
V: TRBV5-1
J: TRBJ1-2
size: once
D: -

CDR3: CASSGGAPAEQYF
DNA: TGTGCCAGCAGCGGGGGGGCCCCCGCCGAGCAGTACTTC
V: TRBV2
J: TRBJ2-7
size: -
D: TRBD2

CDR3: CASSKPLGNSGGTEAFF
DNA: TGTGCCAGCAGCAAGCCCCTGGGTAATTCAGGGGGCACTGAAGCTTTCTTT
V: TRBV7-9
J: TRBJ1-1
size: -
D: TRBD1

CDR3: CASSTGLAGGVGEQFF
DNA: TGTGCCAGTAGTACGGGACTAGCGGGAGGAGTGGGTGAGCAGTTCTTC
V: TRBV19
J: TRBJ2-1
size: -
D: TRBD2

CDR3: CASSKVATGWWTGELFF
DNA: TGTGCCAGCAGCAAAGTTGCGACAGGGTGGTGGACCGGGGAGCTGTTTTTT
V: TRBV21-1
J: TRBJ2-2
size: once
D: -

CDR3: CASSSAGGSNEQFF
DNA: TGTGCCAGCAGCTCCGCGGGAGGGTCGAATGAGCAGTTCTTC
V: TRBV7-3
J: TRBJ2-1
size: -
D: TRBD2